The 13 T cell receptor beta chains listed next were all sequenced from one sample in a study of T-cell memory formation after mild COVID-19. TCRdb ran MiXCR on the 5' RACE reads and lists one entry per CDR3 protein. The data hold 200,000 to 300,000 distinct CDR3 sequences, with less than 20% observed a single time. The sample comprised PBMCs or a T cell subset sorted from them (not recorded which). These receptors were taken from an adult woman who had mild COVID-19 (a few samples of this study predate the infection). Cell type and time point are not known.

The CDR3: CSAKRAGGYTQYF. The CDR3 DNA sequence: TGCAGTGCTAAAAGGGCGGGGGGATATACGCAGTATTTT. The chain employs TRBV20-1 and TRBJ2-3, with TRBD2 identical over 8 bases. The CDR3 is 13 residues long. J gave up 7 bases and V 4 bases, and 7 bases lay outside the gene matches. The germline V gene has CDR1 DFQATT and CDR2 SNEGSKA (reference sequence).

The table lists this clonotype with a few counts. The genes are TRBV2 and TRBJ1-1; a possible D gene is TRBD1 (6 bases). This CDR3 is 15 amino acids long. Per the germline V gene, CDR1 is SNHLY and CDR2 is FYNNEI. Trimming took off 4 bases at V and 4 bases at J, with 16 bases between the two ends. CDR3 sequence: CASSAQQGKGTEAFF. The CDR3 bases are TGTGCCAGCAGTGCACAACAGGGTAAAGGCACTGAAGCTTTCTTT.

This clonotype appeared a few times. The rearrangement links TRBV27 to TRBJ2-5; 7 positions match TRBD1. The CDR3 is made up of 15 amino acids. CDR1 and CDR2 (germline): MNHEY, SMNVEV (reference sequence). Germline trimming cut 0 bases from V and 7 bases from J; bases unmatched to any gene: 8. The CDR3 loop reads CASSLSYDRAGTQYF. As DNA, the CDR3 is TGTGCCAGCAGTTTATCTTACGACAGGGCGGGGACCCAGTACTTC.

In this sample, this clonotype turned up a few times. CDR3 amino acids: CASSEGAATGGEKLFF. Here the CDR3 DNA reads TGTGCCAGCAGCGAGGGAGCAGCAACTGGCGGAGAAAAACTGTTTTTT. The genes are TRBV9 and TRBJ1-4; D not resolved. Trimming took off 3 bases at V and 8 bases at J, with 20 bases between the two ends. The CDR3 runs 16 residues. CDR1 and CDR2 from the germline V gene are SGDLS and YYNGEE.

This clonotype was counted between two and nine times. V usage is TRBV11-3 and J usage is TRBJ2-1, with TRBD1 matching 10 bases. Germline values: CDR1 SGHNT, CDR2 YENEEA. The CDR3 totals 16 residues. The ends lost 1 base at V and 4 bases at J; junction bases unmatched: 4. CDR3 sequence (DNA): TGTGCCAGCAGCTTAGGAGGGGACAGGGGATACAATGAGCAGTTCTTC. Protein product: CASSLGGDRGYNEQFF.

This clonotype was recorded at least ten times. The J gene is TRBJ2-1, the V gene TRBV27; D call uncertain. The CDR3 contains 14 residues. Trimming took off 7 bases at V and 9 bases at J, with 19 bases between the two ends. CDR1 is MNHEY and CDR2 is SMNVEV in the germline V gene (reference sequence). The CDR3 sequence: CASTALATRGEQFF. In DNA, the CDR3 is TGTGCCAGCACCGCCCTGGCGACTCGTGGTGAGCAGTTCTTC.

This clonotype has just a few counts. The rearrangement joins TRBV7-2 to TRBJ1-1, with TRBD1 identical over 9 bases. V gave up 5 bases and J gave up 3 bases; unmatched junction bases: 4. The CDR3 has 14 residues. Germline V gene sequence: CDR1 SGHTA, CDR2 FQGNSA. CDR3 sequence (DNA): TGTGCCAGCAGCCTACAGGGGGCTGACACTGAAGCTTTCTTT. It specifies CASSLQGADTEAFF.

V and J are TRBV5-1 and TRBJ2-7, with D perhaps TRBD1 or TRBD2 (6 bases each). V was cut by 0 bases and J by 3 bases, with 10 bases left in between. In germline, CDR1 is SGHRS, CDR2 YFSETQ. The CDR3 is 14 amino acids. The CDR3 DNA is TGCGCCAGCAGCTTGGGACGGGGGCTCTACGAGCAGTACTTC. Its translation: CASSLGRGLYEQYF.

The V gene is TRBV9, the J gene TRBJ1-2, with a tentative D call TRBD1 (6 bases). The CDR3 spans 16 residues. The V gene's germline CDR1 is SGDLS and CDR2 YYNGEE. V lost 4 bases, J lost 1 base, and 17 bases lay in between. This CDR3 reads CASSSTGGSINYGYTF. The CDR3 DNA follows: TGTGCCAGCAGCTCGACCGGGGGCAGTATTAACTATGGCTACACCTTC.

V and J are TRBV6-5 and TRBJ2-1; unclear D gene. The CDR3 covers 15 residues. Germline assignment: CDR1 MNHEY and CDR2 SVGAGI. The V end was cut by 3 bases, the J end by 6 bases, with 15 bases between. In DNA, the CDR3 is TGTGCCAGCAGTTATAGGACCGGTAGCCCCAATGAGCAGTTCTTC. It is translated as CASSYRTGSPNEQFF.

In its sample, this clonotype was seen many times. The CDR3 DNA follows: TGCGCCAGCAGCCAAAATTGGGGGGCGAACTATGGCTACACCTTC. The encoded protein is CASSQNWGANYGYTF. The V call is TRBV5-1, the J call TRBJ1-2, with D possibly TRBD1 on 6 matching bases. This CDR3 contains 15 residues. V was shortened by 4 bases and J by 2 bases, with 15 bases between the two germline ends. Germline CDR1 reads SGHRS; CDR2 reads YFSETQ.

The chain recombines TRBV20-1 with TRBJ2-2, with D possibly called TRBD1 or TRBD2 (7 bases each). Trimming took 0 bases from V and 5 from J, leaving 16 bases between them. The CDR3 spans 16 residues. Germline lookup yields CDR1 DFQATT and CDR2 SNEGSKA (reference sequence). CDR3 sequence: CSARELGRGGTGELFF. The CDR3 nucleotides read TGCAGTGCTAGAGAGTTGGGCAGGGGGGGAACCGGGGAGCTGTTTTTT.

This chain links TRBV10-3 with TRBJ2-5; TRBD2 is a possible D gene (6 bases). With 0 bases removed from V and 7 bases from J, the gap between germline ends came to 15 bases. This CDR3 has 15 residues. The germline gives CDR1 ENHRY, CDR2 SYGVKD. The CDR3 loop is CAISESTGALGTQYF. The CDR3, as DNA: TGTGCCATCAGTGAGTCGACGGGAGCCCTGGGGACCCAGTACTTC.